This T cell receptor (beta chain) was sequenced during a study of T cell repertoires in cytomegalovirus infection. Study context: CMV epitopes, recently identified HLA-C-restricted and well-studied HLA-B-restricted, were used. CMV infection and matching HLA type were both indicated by public TCR beta signatures. Study-wide results and caveats: Identification of carriers of CMV plus the relevant HLA was performed using cumulative public TCR beta family frequency. CMV-specific HLA-C-restricted TCR beta clonotypes dominated the ex vivo response.

MiXCR, run by TCRdb on the reads, gives a single entry per CDR3 protein. The table includes under 850,000 distinct CDR3 sequences, approximately 33% detected once. This clonotype came up a few times. Antigen specificity is unknown. The CDR3 runs 16 residues. CDR1 and CDR2 from the germline V gene are SEHNR and FQNEAQ (reference sequence). Trimming shortened V by 1 base and J by 2 bases, and 13 bases separated the two germline ends. The source material was cultured PBMCs, sampled from culture after CMV antigen stimulation. The TCR sequence derives from a human donor in good health (CMV status not recorded). Some clones in this sample may be carry-over from other donors' samples. The rearrangement uses TRBV7-9 and TRBJ2-3, with D possibly being TRBD2 (5 bases). The CDR3 sequence is CASSLGAVGYTDTQYF. CDR3 coding DNA: TGTGCCAGCAGCTTAGGAGCGGTCGGCTACACAGATACGCAGTATTTT.